Listed below are T cell receptor beta chains from one sample, sequenced in a study of blood T cell repertoires in COVID-19. Sequencing was performed with immunoSEQ multiplex PCR; in TCRdb, only in-frame clones are kept and a portion is missing. The table records approximately 89,000 clones, 90% to 95% of them present only once. Input material: peripheral blood. The receptors originated from a human donor with active COVID-19. The donor label of this sample is uncertain. The CDR3 runs from the conserved cysteine through the conserved F or W. D genes are given only for firm matches. The size entry is marked missing in some rows and otherwise reads once, few, many or a size class.

clone_size j_call v_call d_call cdr3_aa cdr3_nt
. TRBJ1-4 TRBV7-8 TRBD1 CASSLSRGQGSEKLFF TGTGCCAGCAGCTTAAGTAGGGGACAGGGTTCCGAGAAACTGTTTTTT
. TRBJ2-5 TRBV5-1 . CASSLSGRGETQYF TGCGCCAGCAGCTTGAGTGGCAGGGGAGAGACCCAGTACTTC
. TRBJ2-2 TRBV24-1 TRBD1 CATSDAPGDRVNTGELFF TGTGCCACCAGTGATGCGCCCGGGGACAGGGTAAACACCGGGGAGCTGTTTTTT
once TRBJ1-3 TRBV5-1 . CASSLTGPVEGNTIYF TGCGCCAGCAGCTTAACAGGGCCAGTGGAAGGAAACACCATATATTTT
. TRBJ1-6 TRBV11-3 . CASSLERSPLHF TGTGCCAGCAGCTTAGAGAGGTCACCCCTCCACTTT
. TRBJ2-7 TRBV6-5 TRBD2 CASTGGSRSYEQYF TGTGCCAGCACGGGAGGGTCTCGCTCCTACGAGCAGTACTTC
. TRBJ2-7 TRBV6-1 . CASSEQGYDGDEQYF TGTGCCAGCAGTGAACAGGGTTACGATGGCGACGAGCAGTACTTC
. TRBJ1-3 TRBV3-1/TRBV3-2 . CASSQLDRSSGNTIYF TGTGCCAGCAGCCAACTCGACAGGAGCTCTGGAAACACCATATATTTT
. TRBJ2-7 TRBV23-1 . CASSQSALAPSYEQYF TGCGCCAGCAGTCAATCCGCGCTAGCGCCATCCTACGAGCAGTACTTC
. TRBJ2-7 TRBV2 TRBD2 CASSERTSGSLEQYF TGTGCCAGCAGTGAGCGGACTAGCGGGAGTCTCGAGCAGTACTTC
. TRBJ2-6 TRBV27 . CASSFLSGWRQPSSGANVLTF TGTGCCAGCAGTTTTTTGTCGGGTTGGAGACAGCCCAGCTCTGGGGCCAACGTCCTGACTTTC
. TRBJ2-1 TRBV24-1 TRBD2 CATRDWGGSGNEQFF TGTGCCACCAGGGATTGGGGAGGGAGTGGCAATGAGCAGTTCTTC
. TRBJ2-1 TRBV7-2 TRBD2 CASSLSGGRAGGNEQFF TGTGCCAGCAGCTTATCTGGCGGGAGGGCCGGGGGGAATGAGCAGTTCTTC
once TRBJ1-5 TRBV27 TRBD1 CASSWDRNLTPQHF TGTGCCAGCAGTTGGGACAGAAACTTGACGCCCCAGCATTTT
. TRBJ1-6 TRBV9 TRBD1 CASSVAKGQGGSPLHF TGTGCCAGCAGCGTAGCTAAGGGACAGGGGGGTTCACCCCTCCACTTT
. TRBJ2-5 TRBV5-1 TRBD1 CASSLDRGQTQYF TGCGCCAGCAGCTTGGACAGGGGTCAGACCCAGTACTTC
. TRBJ1-2 TRBV12-3/TRBV12-4 . CASSLEQSYGYTF TGTGCCAGCAGTTTAGAACAGTCCTATGGCTACACCTTC